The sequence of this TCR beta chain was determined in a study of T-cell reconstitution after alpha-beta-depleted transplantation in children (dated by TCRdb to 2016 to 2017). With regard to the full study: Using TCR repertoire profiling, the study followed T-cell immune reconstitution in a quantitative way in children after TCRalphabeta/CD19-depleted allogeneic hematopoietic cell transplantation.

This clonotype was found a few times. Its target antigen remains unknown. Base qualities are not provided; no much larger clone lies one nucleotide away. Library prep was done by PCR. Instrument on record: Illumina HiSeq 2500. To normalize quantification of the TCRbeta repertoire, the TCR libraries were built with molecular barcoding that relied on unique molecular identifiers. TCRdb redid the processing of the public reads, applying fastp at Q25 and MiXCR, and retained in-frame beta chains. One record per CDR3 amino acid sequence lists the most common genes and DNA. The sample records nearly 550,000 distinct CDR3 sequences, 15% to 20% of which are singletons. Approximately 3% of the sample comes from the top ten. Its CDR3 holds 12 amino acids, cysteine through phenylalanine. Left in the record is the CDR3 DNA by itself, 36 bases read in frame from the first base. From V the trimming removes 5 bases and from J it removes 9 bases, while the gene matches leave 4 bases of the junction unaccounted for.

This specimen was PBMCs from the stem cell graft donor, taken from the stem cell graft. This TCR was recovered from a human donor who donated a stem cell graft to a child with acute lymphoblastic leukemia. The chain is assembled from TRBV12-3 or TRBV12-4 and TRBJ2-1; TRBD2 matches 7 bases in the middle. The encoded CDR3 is CASSSGIGEQFF. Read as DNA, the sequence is TGTGCCAGCAGTAGCGGGATAGGTGAGCAGTTCTTC.